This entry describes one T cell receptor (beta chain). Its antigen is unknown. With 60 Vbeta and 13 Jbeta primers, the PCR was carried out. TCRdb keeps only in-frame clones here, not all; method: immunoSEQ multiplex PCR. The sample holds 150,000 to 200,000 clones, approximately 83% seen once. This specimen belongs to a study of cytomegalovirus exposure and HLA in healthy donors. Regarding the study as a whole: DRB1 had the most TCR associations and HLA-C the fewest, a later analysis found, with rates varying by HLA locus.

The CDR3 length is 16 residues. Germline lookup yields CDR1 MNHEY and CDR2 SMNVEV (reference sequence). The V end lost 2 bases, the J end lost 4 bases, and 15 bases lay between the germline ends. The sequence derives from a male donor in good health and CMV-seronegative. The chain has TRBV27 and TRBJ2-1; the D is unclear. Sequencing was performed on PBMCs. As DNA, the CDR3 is TGTGCCAGCAGTTTAATTGAGCCCCGGGTTTACAATGAGCAGTTCTTC. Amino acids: CASSLIEPRVYNEQFF.